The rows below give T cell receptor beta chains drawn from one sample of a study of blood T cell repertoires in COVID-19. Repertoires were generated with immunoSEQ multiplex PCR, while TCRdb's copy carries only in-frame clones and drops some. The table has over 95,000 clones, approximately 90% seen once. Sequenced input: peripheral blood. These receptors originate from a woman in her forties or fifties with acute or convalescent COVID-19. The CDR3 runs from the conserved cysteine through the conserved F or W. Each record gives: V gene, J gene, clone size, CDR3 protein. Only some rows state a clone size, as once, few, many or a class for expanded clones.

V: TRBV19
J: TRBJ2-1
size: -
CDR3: CASSIRTGNGEQFF

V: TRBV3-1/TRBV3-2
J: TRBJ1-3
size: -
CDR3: CASSQVTGPGNTIYF

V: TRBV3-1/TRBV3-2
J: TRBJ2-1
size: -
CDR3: CASSRSSGRSNEQFF

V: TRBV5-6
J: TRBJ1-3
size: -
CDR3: CASSQGTDFLHLSGNTIYF

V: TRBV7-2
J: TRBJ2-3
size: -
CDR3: CASSPGLAGARDTQYF

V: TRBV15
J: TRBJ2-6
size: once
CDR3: CATGDRVVSGANVLTF

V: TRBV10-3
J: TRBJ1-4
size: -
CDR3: CAISPVGGEKLFF

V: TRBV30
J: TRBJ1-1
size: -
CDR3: CAWRIGVRTEAFF

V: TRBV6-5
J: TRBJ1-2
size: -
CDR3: CASGPQSYGYTF

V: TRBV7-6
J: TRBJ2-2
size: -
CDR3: CASSLLTSGRAGITGELFF

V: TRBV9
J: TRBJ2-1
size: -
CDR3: CASSVGSGLSYNEQFF

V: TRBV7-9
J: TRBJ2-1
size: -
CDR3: CASSKRVNEQFF

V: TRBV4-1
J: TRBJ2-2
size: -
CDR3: CASSHLTGELFF

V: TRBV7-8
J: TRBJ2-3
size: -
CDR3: CASSLEGGQSGTQYF